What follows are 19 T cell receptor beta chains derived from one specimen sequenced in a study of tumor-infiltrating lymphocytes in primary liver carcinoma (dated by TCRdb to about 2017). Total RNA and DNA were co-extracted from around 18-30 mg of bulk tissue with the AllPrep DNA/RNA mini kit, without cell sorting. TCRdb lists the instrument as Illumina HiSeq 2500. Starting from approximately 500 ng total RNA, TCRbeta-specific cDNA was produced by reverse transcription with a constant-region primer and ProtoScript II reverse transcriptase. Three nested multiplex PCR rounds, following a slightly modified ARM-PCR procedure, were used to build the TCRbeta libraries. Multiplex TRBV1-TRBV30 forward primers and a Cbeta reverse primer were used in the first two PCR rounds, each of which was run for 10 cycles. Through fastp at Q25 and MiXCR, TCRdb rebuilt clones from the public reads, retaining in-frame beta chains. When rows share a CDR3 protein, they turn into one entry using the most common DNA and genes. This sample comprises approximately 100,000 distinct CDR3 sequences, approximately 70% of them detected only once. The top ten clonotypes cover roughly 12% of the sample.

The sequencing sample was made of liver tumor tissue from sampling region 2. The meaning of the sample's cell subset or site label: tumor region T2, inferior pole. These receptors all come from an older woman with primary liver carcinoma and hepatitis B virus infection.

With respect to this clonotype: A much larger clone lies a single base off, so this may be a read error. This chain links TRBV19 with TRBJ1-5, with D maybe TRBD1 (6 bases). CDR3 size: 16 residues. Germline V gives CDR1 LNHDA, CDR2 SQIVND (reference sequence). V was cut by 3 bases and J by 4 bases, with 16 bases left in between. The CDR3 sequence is CASSIDVTGKNQPQHF. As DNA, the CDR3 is TGTGCCAGTAGTATCGACGTAACAGGGAAGAATCAGCCCCAGCATTTT.

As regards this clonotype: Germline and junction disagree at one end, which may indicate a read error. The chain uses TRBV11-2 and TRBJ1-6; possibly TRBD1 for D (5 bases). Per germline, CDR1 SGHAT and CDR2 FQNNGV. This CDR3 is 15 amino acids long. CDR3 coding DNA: TGTACCAGCAGCTTAGAAACAGGAGGCAATTCTCCCGTCCACTTT. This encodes CTSSLETGGNSPVHF.

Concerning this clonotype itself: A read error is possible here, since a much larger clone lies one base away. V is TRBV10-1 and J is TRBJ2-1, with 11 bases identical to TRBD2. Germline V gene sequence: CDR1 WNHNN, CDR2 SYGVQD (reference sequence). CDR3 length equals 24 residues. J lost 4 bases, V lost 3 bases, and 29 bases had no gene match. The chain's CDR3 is CASSDKPGLADNCVPSHGYNEQFF. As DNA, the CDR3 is TGCGCCAGCAGTGATAAACCGGGACTAGCGGATAACTGTGTCCCCAGCCACGGATACAATGAGCAGTTCTTC.

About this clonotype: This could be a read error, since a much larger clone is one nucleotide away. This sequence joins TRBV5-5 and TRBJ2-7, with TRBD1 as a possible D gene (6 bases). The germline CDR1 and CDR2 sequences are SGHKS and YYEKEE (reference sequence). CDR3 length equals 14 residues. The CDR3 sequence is CVSSYRDGTYEQYF. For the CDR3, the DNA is TGTGTCAGCAGCTACAGGGACGGGACCTACGAGCAGTACTTC.

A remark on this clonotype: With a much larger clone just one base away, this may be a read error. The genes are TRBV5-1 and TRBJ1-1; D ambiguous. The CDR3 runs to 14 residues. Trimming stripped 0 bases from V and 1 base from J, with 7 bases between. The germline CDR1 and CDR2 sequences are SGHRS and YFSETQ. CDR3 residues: CASSLDGRNTEAFF. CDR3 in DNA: TGCGCCAGCAGCTTGGACGGGCGGAACACTGAAGCTTTCTTT.

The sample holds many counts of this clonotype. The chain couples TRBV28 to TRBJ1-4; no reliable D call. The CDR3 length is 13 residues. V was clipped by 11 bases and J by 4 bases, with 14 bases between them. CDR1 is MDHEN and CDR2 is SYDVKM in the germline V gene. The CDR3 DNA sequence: TGTGCCTCGCTGCAGATCAGTAATGAAAAACTGTTTTTT. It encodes CASLQISNEKLFF.

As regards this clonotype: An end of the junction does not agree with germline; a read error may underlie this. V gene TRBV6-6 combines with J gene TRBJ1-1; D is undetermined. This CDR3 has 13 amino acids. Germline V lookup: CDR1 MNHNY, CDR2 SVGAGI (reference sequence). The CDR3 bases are TGTGTCAGCAGCGATACCCAATACACTGAAGCTTTCTTT. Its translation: CVSSDTQYTEAFF.

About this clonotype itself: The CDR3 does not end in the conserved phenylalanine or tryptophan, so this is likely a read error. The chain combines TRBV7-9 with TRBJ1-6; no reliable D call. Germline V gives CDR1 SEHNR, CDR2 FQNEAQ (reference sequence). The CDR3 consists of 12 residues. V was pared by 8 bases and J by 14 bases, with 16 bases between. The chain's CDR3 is CASGEGRGTLHL. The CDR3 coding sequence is TGTGCCAGCGGCGAAGGACGCGGGACCCTCCACCTT.

The CDR3 coding sequence is TGCGCCAGCAGCTTTGCCGGCGGGATGAACACTGAAGCTTTCTTT. Translating gives CASSFAGGMNTEAFF. This chain links TRBV5-1 with TRBJ1-1; D unclear. Trimming stripped 2 bases from V and 0 bases from J, with 11 bases between. This CDR3 contains 15 residues. In germline, CDR1 is SGHRS, CDR2 YFSETQ.

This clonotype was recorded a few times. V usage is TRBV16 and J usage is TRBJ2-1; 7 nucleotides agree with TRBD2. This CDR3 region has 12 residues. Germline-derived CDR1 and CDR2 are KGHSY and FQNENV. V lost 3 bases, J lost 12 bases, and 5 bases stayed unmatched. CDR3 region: CASSHGEGRQFF. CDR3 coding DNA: TGTGCCAGCAGCCATGGGGAGGGACGGCAGTTCTTC.

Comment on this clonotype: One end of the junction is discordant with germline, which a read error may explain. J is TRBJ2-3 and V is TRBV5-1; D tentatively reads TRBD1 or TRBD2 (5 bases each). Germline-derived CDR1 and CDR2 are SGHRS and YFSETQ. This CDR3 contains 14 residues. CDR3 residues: CVSSLAGSTDTQYF. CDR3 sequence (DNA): TGCGTCAGCAGCTTGGCAGGGAGCACAGATACGCAATATTTT.

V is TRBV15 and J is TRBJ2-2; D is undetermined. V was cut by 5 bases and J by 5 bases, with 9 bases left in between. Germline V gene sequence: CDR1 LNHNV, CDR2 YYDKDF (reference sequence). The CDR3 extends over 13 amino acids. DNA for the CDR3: TGTGCCACCAGCCGATCATGGACCGGGGAGCTGTTTTTT. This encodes CATSRSWTGELFF.

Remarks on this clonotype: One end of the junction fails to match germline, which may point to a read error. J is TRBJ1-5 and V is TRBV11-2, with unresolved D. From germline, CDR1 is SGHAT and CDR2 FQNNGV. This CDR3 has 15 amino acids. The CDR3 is CASSVRTGRDHPQHF. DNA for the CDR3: TGTGCCAGCAGCGTCCGGACGGGAAGAGATCACCCCCAGCATTTT.

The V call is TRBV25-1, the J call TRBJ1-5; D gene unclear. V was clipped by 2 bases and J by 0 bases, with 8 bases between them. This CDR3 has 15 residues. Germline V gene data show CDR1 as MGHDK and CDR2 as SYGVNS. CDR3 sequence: CASSETGDSNQPQHF. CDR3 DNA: TGTGCCAGCAGTGAAACGGGCGATAGCAATCAGCCCCAGCATTTT.

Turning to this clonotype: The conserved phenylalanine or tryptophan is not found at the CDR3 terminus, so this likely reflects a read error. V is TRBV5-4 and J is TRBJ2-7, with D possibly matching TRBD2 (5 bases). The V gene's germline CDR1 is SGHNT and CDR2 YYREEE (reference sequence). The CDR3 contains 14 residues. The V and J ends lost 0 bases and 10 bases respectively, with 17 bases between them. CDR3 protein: CASSLGLGGCEQYL. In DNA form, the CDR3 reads TGTGCCAGCAGCTTGGGGCTAGGAGGCTGCGAACAGTACCTC.

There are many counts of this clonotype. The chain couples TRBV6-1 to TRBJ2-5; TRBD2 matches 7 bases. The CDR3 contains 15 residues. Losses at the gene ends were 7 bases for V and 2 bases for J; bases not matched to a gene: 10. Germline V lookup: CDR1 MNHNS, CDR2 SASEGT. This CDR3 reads CASMLRDYQQETQYF. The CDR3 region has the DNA TGTGCCAGCATGCTCCGGGACTACCAACAAGAGACCCAGTACTTC.

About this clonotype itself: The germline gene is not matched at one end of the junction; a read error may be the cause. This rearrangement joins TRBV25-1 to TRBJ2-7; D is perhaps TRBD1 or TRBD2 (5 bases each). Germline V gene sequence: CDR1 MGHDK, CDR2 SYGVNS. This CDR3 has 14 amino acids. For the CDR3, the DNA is TGTGCCAGCAGTGAAGGGGACGGTCACTACGAGCAGTGCTTC. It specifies CASSEGDGHYEQCF.

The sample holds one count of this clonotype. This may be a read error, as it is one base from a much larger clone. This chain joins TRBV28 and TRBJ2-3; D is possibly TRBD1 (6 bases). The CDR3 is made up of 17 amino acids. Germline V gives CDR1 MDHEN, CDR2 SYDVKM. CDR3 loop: CASSSLGPGDGTDMQYF. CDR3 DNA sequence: TGTGCCAGCAGTTCCCTAGGGCCAGGGGATGGCACAGATATGCAGTATTTT.

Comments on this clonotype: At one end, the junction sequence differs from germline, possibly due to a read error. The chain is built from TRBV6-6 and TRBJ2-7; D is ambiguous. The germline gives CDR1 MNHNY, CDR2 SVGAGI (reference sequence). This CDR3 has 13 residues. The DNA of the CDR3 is TGTCCCAGCAGCGAGCGACTCCAGTTCAAGCAGTACTTC. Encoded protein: CPSSERLQFKQYF.